This is a list of T cell receptor beta chains from one sample in a study of T cell responses to AZD1222 COVID-19 vaccine. Here immunoSEQ multiplex PCR was the method, and the copy in TCRdb shows in-frame clones only, minus some. The repertoire includes around 95,000 clones, roughly 86% of them detected once, and 4% to 4.5% sits in the top ten. This specimen consisted of peripheral blood, obtained on day 0 of MenACWY control vaccination. The origin of the receptors is an adult in good health. The CDR3 runs from the conserved cysteine through the conserved F or W. The order of the fields is CDR3 protein, CDR3 DNA, clone size, D gene, V gene, J gene. A D gene is named only where the DNA matches it firmly. Size values are once, few and many counts, or a class for expanded clones, and some rows have none.

CDR3: CASSRSVTGELFF
DNA: TGTGCCAGCAGTCGGAGTGTTACCGGGGAGCTGTTTTTT
size: NA
D: NA
V: TRBV5-4
J: TRBJ2-2

CDR3: CASSLNTGQPLGGYTF
DNA: TGTGCCAGCAGTTTAAATACGGGACAGCCCCTGGGGGGCTACACCTTC
size: NA
D: TRBD1
V: TRBV28
J: TRBJ1-2

CDR3: CASSLIPLGQGNYGYTF
DNA: TGTGCCAGCAGCTTGATCCCGCTAGGACAGGGGAACTATGGCTACACCTTC
size: NA
D: TRBD1
V: TRBV5-4
J: TRBJ1-2

CDR3: CASSSGLAGDEQFF
DNA: TGTGCCAGCAGCTCGGGACTAGCGGGAGATGAGCAGTTCTTC
size: NA
D: TRBD2
V: TRBV3-1/TRBV3-2
J: TRBJ2-1

CDR3: CASSEAPRQNQLNTEAFF
DNA: TGTGCCAGCAGTGAAGCGCCTAGACAGAACCAGTTGAACACTGAAGCTTTCTTT
size: NA
D: NA
V: TRBV6-1
J: TRBJ1-1

CDR3: CASSLGASGYNEQFF
DNA: TGCGCCAGCAGCTTGGGGGCTAGCGGATACAATGAGCAGTTCTTC
size: NA
D: TRBD2
V: TRBV5-1
J: TRBJ2-1

CDR3: CASSWTGPSSSYNEQFF
DNA: TGTGCCAGCAGCTGGACAGGACCATCCAGCTCCTACAATGAGCAGTTCTTC
size: NA
D: TRBD1
V: TRBV5-8
J: TRBJ2-1

CDR3: CASRGGASETQYF
DNA: TGTGCCAGCAGAGGGGGCGCTTCAGAGACCCAGTACTTC
size: few
D: TRBD1
V: TRBV2
J: TRBJ2-5

CDR3: CASSPGLNTEAFF
DNA: TGTGCCAGCAGCCCGGGCTTGAACACTGAAGCTTTCTTT
size: NA
D: NA
V: TRBV11-1
J: TRBJ1-1

CDR3: CASSSSGTSGSQTQYF
DNA: TGTGCCAGCAGCTCATCCGGGACTAGCGGGAGTCAGACCCAGTACTTC
size: NA
D: TRBD2
V: TRBV11-2
J: TRBJ2-5

CDR3: CASSVGAGGHLNTEAFF
DNA: TGTGCCAGCAGCGTAGGGGCGGGCGGACACTTGAACACTGAAGCTTTCTTT
size: NA
D: NA
V: TRBV9
J: TRBJ1-1

CDR3: CASSLVGGNQPQHF
DNA: TGCGCCAGCAGCTTGGTTGGGGGCAATCAGCCCCAGCATTTT
size: NA
D: NA
V: TRBV5-1
J: TRBJ1-5

CDR3: CASSQEPGQETQYF
DNA: TGCGCCAGCAGCCAAGAGCCGGGGCAAGAGACCCAGTACTTC
size: NA
D: NA
V: TRBV4-1
J: TRBJ2-5

CDR3: CASSQGGTGRNTEAFF
DNA: TGTGCCAGCAGCCAGGGGGGGACAGGCCGCAACACTGAAGCTTTCTTT
size: NA
D: TRBD1
V: TRBV3-1/TRBV3-2
J: TRBJ1-1

CDR3: CASSLAGNQPQHF
DNA: TGTGCCAGCAGTTTGGCAGGCAATCAGCCCCAGCATTTT
size: NA
D: NA
V: TRBV12-3/TRBV12-4
J: TRBJ1-5

CDR3: CASSRDRGGTEAFF
DNA: TGTGCCAGCAGTCGAGACAGGGGCGGCACTGAAGCTTTCTTT
size: NA
D: TRBD1
V: TRBV6-5
J: TRBJ1-1

CDR3: CASSPPNYRDEAFF
DNA: TGTGCCAGCAGTCCCCCGAATTACAGGGATGAAGCTTTCTTT
size: NA
D: NA
V: TRBV28
J: TRBJ1-1

CDR3: CASSSGTANYGYTF
DNA: TGTGCCAGCAGCTCTGGGACAGCGAACTATGGCTACACCTTC
size: NA
D: TRBD1
V: TRBV5-4
J: TRBJ1-2

CDR3: CASSPPGEAEAFF
DNA: TGTGCCAGCTCACCACCGGGGGAAGCTGAAGCTTTCTTT
size: NA
D: NA
V: TRBV18
J: TRBJ1-1

CDR3: CASSPVLAGGTGELFF
DNA: TGTGCCAGCTCACCAGTACTAGCGGGAGGAACCGGGGAGCTGTTTTTT
size: NA
D: TRBD2
V: TRBV18
J: TRBJ2-2

CDR3: CASSQSVSGGNTQYF
DNA: TGCGCCAGCAGCCAAAGCGTCTCTGGGGGAAATACGCAGTATTTT
size: NA
D: NA
V: TRBV4-3
J: TRBJ2-3

CDR3: CARPKGRENTEAFF
DNA: TGTGCCCGCCCTAAGGGGAGGGAGAACACTGAAGCTTTCTTT
size: NA
D: NA
V: TRBV3-1/TRBV3-2
J: TRBJ1-1

CDR3: CASSRTGNYNEQFF
DNA: TGTGCCAGCAGCCGTACCGGGAATTACAATGAGCAGTTCTTC
size: once
D: NA
V: TRBV11-1
J: TRBJ2-1

CDR3: CASSPLGHQETQYF
DNA: TGTGCCAGCAGTCCTCTGGGGCACCAAGAGACCCAGTACTTC
size: NA
D: NA
V: TRBV28
J: TRBJ2-5

CDR3: CASSPIGGGRANTEQYF
DNA: TGTGCCAGCAGCCCAATTGGGGGCGGGAGGGCCAACACCGAGCAGTACTTC
size: NA
D: TRBD2
V: TRBV7-2
J: TRBJ2-7

CDR3: CASTRPGQGGYGYTF
DNA: TGTGCCAGCACTCGACCGGGACAGGGAGGATATGGCTACACCTTC
size: NA
D: TRBD1
V: TRBV28
J: TRBJ1-2

CDR3: CASSQTGGRFLYGYTF
DNA: TGTGCCAGCAGTCAAACGGGGGGTCGTTTTCTCTATGGCTACACCTTC
size: NA
D: NA
V: TRBV6-2/TRBV6-3
J: TRBJ1-2

CDR3: CASSQDAWGTNYGYTF
DNA: TGCGCCAGCAGCCAAGATGCGTGGGGAACTAACTATGGCTACACCTTC
size: NA
D: NA
V: TRBV4-3
J: TRBJ1-2

CDR3: CASSSKSREETQYF
DNA: TGTGCCAGCAGCTCCAAAAGCAGGGAAGAGACCCAGTACTTC
size: NA
D: NA
V: TRBV7-8
J: TRBJ2-5

CDR3: CAISDREDSYEQYF
DNA: TGTGCCATCAGTGATCGGGAGGACTCCTACGAGCAGTACTTC
size: NA
D: TRBD2
V: TRBV10-3
J: TRBJ2-7

CDR3: CASSWGLADNEQFF
DNA: TGTGCCAGCAGTTGGGGACTAGCGGACAATGAGCAGTTCTTC
size: NA
D: TRBD2
V: TRBV6-5
J: TRBJ2-1

CDR3: CASSLYGDRPYEQYF
DNA: TGTGCCAGCAGTTTATATGGGGACCGACCCTACGAGCAGTACTTC
size: NA
D: NA
V: TRBV28
J: TRBJ2-7

CDR3: CASSRTGTGGWNSPLHF
DNA: TGCGCCAGCAGCCGAACCGGGACAGGGGGCTGGAATTCACCCCTCCACTTT
size: NA
D: TRBD1
V: TRBV4-3
J: TRBJ1-6

CDR3: CASRAGTGIVYEQYF
DNA: TGTGCCAGTAGGGCCGGGACAGGTATAGTCTACGAGCAGTACTTC
size: NA
D: TRBD1
V: TRBV19
J: TRBJ2-7

CDR3: CASSETKRGVRSYNEQFF
DNA: TGTGCCAGCAGCGAAACTAAGCGGGGGGTCCGCTCCTACAATGAGCAGTTCTTC
size: NA
D: TRBD2
V: TRBV7-2
J: TRBJ2-1

CDR3: CASSLQGAAYEQYF
DNA: TGTGCCAGCAGCTTACAGGGGGCGGCCTACGAGCAGTACTTC
size: NA
D: TRBD1
V: TRBV7-2
J: TRBJ2-7

CDR3: CASSPQVTETNEKLFF
DNA: TGCGCCAGCAGCCCGCAAGTGACAGAAACTAATGAAAAACTGTTTTTT
size: NA
D: NA
V: TRBV5-1
J: TRBJ1-4

CDR3: CASRRGAGVEQYF
DNA: TGTGCCAGCAGGAGGGGCGCGGGAGTCGAGCAGTACTTC
size: NA
D: TRBD2
V: TRBV12-3/TRBV12-4
J: TRBJ2-7

CDR3: CASRVGTGSQETQYF
DNA: TGTGCCAGCAGAGTCGGGACAGGGTCCCAAGAGACCCAGTACTTC
size: NA
D: TRBD1
V: TRBV27
J: TRBJ2-5

CDR3: CASSQDPPGNSYNEQFF
DNA: TGTGCCAGCAGCCAAGATCCCCCGGGAAACTCCTACAATGAGCAGTTCTTC
size: NA
D: NA
V: TRBV3-1/TRBV3-2
J: TRBJ2-1